This T cell receptor beta chain derives from a study of beta chain features in type 1 diabetes. Trimming cost V 1 base and J 6 bases, with 18 bases left between them. This CDR3 has 16 amino acids. Germline loops: CDR1 LGHNA, CDR2 YSLEER. Study conclusions and caveats: In all four CD4+ subsets, TCRB CDR3 length was significantly, moderately reduced in type 1 diabetes. A possible short-template PCR bias applies equally to patients and controls. Patients with type 1 diabetes showed fewer VDJ junction insertions and more deletions.

Every isolated RNA sample was fully reverse transcribed, so sequencing captured expressed TCRB transcripts. Reads from naive, central memory and regulatory T cell samples averaged about 3.3 million. The data were produced by immunoSEQ multiplex PCR, yet TCRdb's version contains in-frame clones alone and is incomplete. There are 250,000 to 350,000 clones in the sample; roughly an eighth occur only once, and 0.017% lies in the top ten. On this clone: The antigen remains unidentified.

The sequenced material came from naive CD4+ T cells from blood. The receptor was isolated from a man younger than 40 with type 1 diabetes. The chain carries TRBV4-3 and TRBJ2-5, with a tentative D call TRBD2 (6 bases). The CDR3 loop reads CASSQASGGGVQTQYF. The CDR3 DNA reads TGCGCCAGCAGCCAAGCCTCCGGGGGTGGTGTTCAGACCCAGTACTTC.